The 19 T cell receptor beta chains listed next were all sequenced from one sample in a study of T cell changes during pregnancy in multiple sclerosis. Only in-frame clones appear in the TCRdb table, and some are missing; sequencing was by immunoSEQ multiplex PCR. Counted here are 39,000 or so clones, 94% occurring once; the ten biggest clones make up roughly 8.3%. The sample here was CD8+ T cells from peripheral blood mononuclear cells, taken in the third trimester of pregnancy. The receptors were sampled from a female donor with multiple sclerosis, enrolled in a pregnancy study.

CDR3 sequence (DNA): TGTGCCAGCAGACTCTCAGGACTAGCGGACTACGAGCAGTACTTC. Residues: CASRLSGLADYEQYF. This chain links TRBV14 with TRBJ2-7, with TRBD2 matching 10 bases. Germline values: CDR1 SGHDN, CDR2 FVKESK. This CDR3 is built from 15 residues. The J segment lost 3 bases and the V segment lost 6 bases, leaving 8 bases of the junction unmatched.

This chain uses TRBV6-1 with TRBJ2-3; 13 bases are shared with TRBD2. CDR1 and CDR2 from the germline V gene are MNHNS and SASEGT. This CDR3 spans 15 amino acids. Trimming at V came to 5 bases and at J to 4 bases, leaving 3 bases not matched to a gene. The CDR3 reads CASSQLAGGPDTQYF. In DNA form, the CDR3 reads TGTGCCAGCAGTCAACTAGCGGGAGGGCCAGATACGCAGTATTTT.

The rearrangement joins TRBV28 to TRBJ1-1, with D hard to call. The length of the CDR3 is 11 residues. Trimming shortened V by 2 bases and J by 8 bases, and 6 bases separated the two germline ends. From germline, CDR1 is MDHEN and CDR2 SYDVKM. CDR3 sequence: CASSLMAEAFF. CDR3 DNA: TGTGCCAGCAGTTTAATGGCAGAAGCTTTCTTT.

The sample holds one count of this clone. Written as DNA, the CDR3 is TGTGCCAGCAGTTTCCCCCTCTCAGACACGCTTAATGAAAAACTGTTTTTT. It specifies CASSFPLSDTLNEKLFF. This rearrangement joins TRBV28 to TRBJ1-4; D not resolved. Trimming stripped 3 bases from V and 4 bases from J, with 18 bases between. The CDR3 covers 17 residues. Germline V CDR1 and CDR2: MDHEN, SYDVKM.

The chain links TRBV7-3 to TRBJ1-2, with D hard to call. The CDR3 totals 13 residues. CDR1 SGHTA and CDR2 FQGTGA come from the germline V gene. Trimming left V 5 bases short and J 7 bases short, with 14 bases between. CDR3 amino acids: CASSPEAGSGYTF. In nucleotides, the CDR3 is TGTGCCAGCAGCCCCGAGGCTGGGAGTGGCTACACCTTC. Variable domain in full (rest from reference TRBV7-3 and TRBJ1-2): GAGVSQTPSNKVTEKGKYVELRCDPISGHTALYWYRQSLGQGPEFLIYFQGTGAADDSGLPNDRFFAVRPEGSVSTLKIQRTERGDSAVYLCASSPEAGSGYTFGSGTRLTVV.

A single count supports this clone. The chain is built from TRBV27 and TRBJ2-7; maybe TRBD2 (5 bases). This CDR3 contains 13 residues. In germline, CDR1 is MNHEY, CDR2 SMNVEV (reference sequence). Trimming removed 5 bases at V and 3 bases at J, with 11 bases between. The CDR3 coding sequence is TGTGCCAGCAGTATGGGGAGAGGCTACGAGCAGTACTTC. It yields the protein CASSMGRGYEQYF.

The CDR3, as DNA: TGTGCCAGCAGCCCAGAGGTACGGGTACCCTCCTACGAGCAGTACTTC. As protein: CASSPEVRVPSYEQYF. The V and J genes are TRBV7-9 and TRBJ2-7; unclear D gene. The CDR3 runs to 16 residues. In germline, CDR1 is SEHNR, CDR2 FQNEAQ (reference sequence). V lost 5 bases to trimming and J lost 0 bases, with 17 bases between them. Full variable domain (missing parts from reference TRBV7-9 and TRBJ2-7): DTGVSQNPRHKITKRGQNVTFRCDPISEHNRLYWYRQTLGQGPEFLTYFQNEAQLEKSRLLSDRFSAERPKGSFSTLEIQRTEQGDSAMYLCASSPEVRVPSYEQYFGPGTRLTVT.

The chain joins TRBV5-6 to TRBJ2-7; no reliable D call. The CDR3 runs to 15 residues. The V end lost 4 bases, the J end lost 0 bases, and 14 bases lay between the germline ends. Looked up from germline, CDR1 is SGHDT and CDR2 is YYEEEE. The CDR3 spells CASSSYDMSSYEQYF. CDR3 nucleotide sequence: TGTGCCAGCAGCAGCTACGACATGAGCTCCTACGAGCAGTACTTC.

The V call is TRBV4-2, the J call TRBJ1-1; a weak D match, TRBD1 (5 bases). V gave up 0 bases and J gave up 5 bases, with 7 bases separating them. Germline V gives CDR1 LGHNA, CDR2 YNFKEQ. The CDR3 spans 13 residues. This CDR3 reads CASSQDRGTEAFF. CDR3 DNA sequence: TGTGCCAGCAGCCAAGATAGGGGAACTGAAGCTTTCTTT.

The table lists this clone with a count of one. This chain joins TRBV19 and TRBJ2-7, with 11 bases aligning to TRBD2. Germline lookup yields CDR1 LNHDA and CDR2 SQIVND (reference sequence). V lost 6 bases, J lost 0 bases, and 4 bases stayed unmatched. CDR3 length equals 15 residues. The CDR3 protein is CASSYGTSGSYEQYF. In DNA form, the CDR3 reads TGTGCCAGTAGCTACGGGACTAGCGGCTCCTACGAGCAGTACTTC.

The rearrangement joins TRBV28 to TRBJ2-7, with TRBD2 matching over 7 bases. CDR1 is MDHEN, CDR2 SYDVKM, per germline. The CDR3 has 12 residues. The ends lost 6 bases at V and 6 bases at J; junction bases unmatched: 5. CDR3 coding DNA: TGTGCCAGCAGCCTCGGGGGGTCCGAGCAGTACTTC. Translating it yields CASSLGGSEQYF.

V gene TRBV7-9 combines with J gene TRBJ2-5; D is unresolved. Germline V CDR1 and CDR2: SEHNR, FQNEAQ (reference sequence). The CDR3 runs 14 residues. V dropped 1 base and J dropped 0 bases, with 6 bases sitting between them. CDR3 in DNA: TGTGCCAGCAGCTTAGACAAAAACCAAGAGACCCAGTACTTC. Its translation: CASSLDKNQETQYF.

The sample holds a few counts of this clone. This rearrangement joins TRBV4-2 to TRBJ1-1; 7 nucleotides match TRBD1. The CDR3 sequence is 15 residues long. The J segment lost 3 bases and the V segment lost 2 bases, leaving 6 bases of the junction unmatched. CDR1 and CDR2 (germline): LGHNA, YNFKEQ. The CDR3 DNA is TGTGCCAGCAGCCAATCCGGGACAGTCGACACTGAAGCTTTCTTT. Protein product: CASSQSGTVDTEAFF.

The chain couples TRBV7-2 to TRBJ2-7, with a possible D match to TRBD2 (6 bases). The V end lost 4 bases, the J end lost 1 base, and 8 bases lay between the germline ends. This CDR3 contains 13 residues. Germline CDR1 is SGHTA and CDR2 is FQGNSA. The CDR3 region is CASSSSGSYEQYF. The CDR3 DNA sequence: TGTGCCAGCAGCTCCAGCGGGTCCTACGAGCAGTACTTC.

The gene calls are TRBV19 and TRBJ2-1, with TRBD2 matching over 7 bases. Per the germline V gene, CDR1 is LNHDA and CDR2 is SQIVND (reference sequence). V lost 1 base to trimming and J lost 6 bases; unmatched junction nucleotides: 15. The CDR3 has 18 residues. The CDR3 reads CASSIGRGLAEGINEQFF. CDR3 DNA sequence: TGTGCCAGTAGTATAGGGAGGGGTCTAGCGGAGGGGATCAATGAGCAGTTCTTC.

The chain combines TRBV14 with TRBJ2-1; D is unclear. The length of the CDR3 is 15 residues. V was pared by 0 bases and J by 3 bases, with 9 bases between. Germline assignment: CDR1 SGHDN and CDR2 FVKESK. The CDR3 nucleotides read TGTGCCAGCAGCCAAGATATCTCTAGCTACAATGAGCAGTTCTTC. This gives the protein CASSQDISSYNEQFF.

The V call is TRBV27, the J call TRBJ1-1; tentatively, D is TRBD1 (5 bases). Trimming cost V 4 bases and J 5 bases, with 11 bases left between them. CDR1 and CDR2 from the germline V gene are MNHEY and SMNVEV (reference sequence). This CDR3 is built from 13 residues. Written as DNA, the CDR3 is TGTGCCAGCAGTTACTTCGGGGGAACTGAAGCTTTCTTT. Translated: CASSYFGGTEAFF.

The chain combines TRBV27 with TRBJ2-1; 7 bases are shared with TRBD2. Unmatched junction bases numbered 10, after V lost 7 bases and J lost 4 bases. The CDR3 has 15 amino acids. Germline lookup yields CDR1 MNHEY and CDR2 SMNVEV (reference sequence). CDR3 nucleotide sequence: TGTGCCAGCACCTCGACTAGCTTAACGTACAATGAGCAGTTCTTC. Protein sequence: CASTSTSLTYNEQFF.

The chain employs TRBV6-1 and TRBJ1-1, with TRBD1 matching over 7 bases. The CDR3 consists of 15 residues. Germline V gene data show CDR1 as MNHNS and CDR2 as SASEGT. V gave up 10 bases and J gave up 4 bases; unmatched junction bases: 15. CDR3 loop: CATYRGGLMGTEAFF. CDR3 nucleotides: TGTGCCACCTATCGAGGGGGCTTGATGGGCACTGAAGCTTTCTTT.